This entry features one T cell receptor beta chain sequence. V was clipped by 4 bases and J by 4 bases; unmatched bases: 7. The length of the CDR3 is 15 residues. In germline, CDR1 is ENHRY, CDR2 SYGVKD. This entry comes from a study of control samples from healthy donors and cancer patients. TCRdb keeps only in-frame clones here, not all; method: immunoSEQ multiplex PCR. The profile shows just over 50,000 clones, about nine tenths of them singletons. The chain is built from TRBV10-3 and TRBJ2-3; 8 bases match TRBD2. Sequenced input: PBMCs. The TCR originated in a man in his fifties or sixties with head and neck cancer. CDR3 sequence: CAISAPGGPADTQYF. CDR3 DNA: TGTGCCATCAGTGCCCCGGGAGGGCCAGCAGATACGCAGTATTTT.